This passage covers 7 T cell receptor beta chains from one sample sequenced in a study of blood T cells in healthy people across ages. The authors ran a second PCR of roughly 6 to 12 cycles using a sample-barcoded 5' primer and a J-beta primer mix. TCRdb analysed the 5' RACE reads with MiXCR anew, one entry per CDR3 protein. The sample lists 550,000 to 800,000 distinct CDR3 sequences; about 21% were seen once. Sequencing was done on a sample of blood. The receptors derive from a man between 65 and 85 years old in good health.

The chain joins TRBV30 to TRBJ1-5; tentative D call: TRBD1 (6 bases). V was pared by 4 bases and J by 4 bases, with 11 bases between. CDR3 length: 13 residues. Germline V gives CDR1 GTSNPN, CDR2 SVGIG (reference sequence). CDR3 coding DNA: TGTGCCTGGACCACAGGGCCAAATCAGCCCCAGCATTTT. It translates to CAWTTGPNQPQHF. The whole variable domain, remainder taken from reference TRBV30 and TRBJ1-5, is SQTIHQWPATLVQPVGSPLSLECTVEGTSNPNLYWYRQAAGRGLQLLFYSVGIGQISSEVPQNLSASRPQDRQFILSSKKLLLSDSGFYLCAWTTGPNQPQHFGDGTRLSIL.

The rearrangement joins TRBV12-3 or TRBV12-4 to TRBJ2-5; 10 bases map to TRBD2. The DNA end lines up better with TRBJ2-7; the J call may be wrong. The length of the CDR3 is 14 residues. CDR3 sequence reads: CASTPAGGLSEQYF. In nucleotides, the CDR3 is TGTGCCAGCACACCAGCGGGAGGGCTCTCCGAGCAGTACTTC.

This clonotype was detected a few times. The rearrangement uses TRBV19 and TRBJ1-2; D is unresolved. Germline CDR1 reads LNHDA; CDR2 reads SQIVND (reference sequence). V lost 4 bases to trimming and J lost 4 bases, with 13 bases between them. The CDR3 is 14 amino acids. DNA for the CDR3: TGTGCCAGTAGTACCAGCTCCCAAAGCTATGGCTACACCTTC. Translation: CASSTSSQSYGYTF.

This clonotype was picked up many times. V and J are TRBV7-3 and TRBJ1-6, with 9 positions matching TRBD1. Germline assignment: CDR1 SGHTA and CDR2 FQGTGA. J was trimmed by 7 bases and V by 3 bases; bases with no gene match: 4. The CDR3 is made up of 15 amino acids. The CDR3 spells CASSFSGTGNSPLHF. The CDR3 nucleotides are TGTGCCAGCAGCTTCTCCGGGACAGGGAATTCACCCCTCCACTTT.

This clonotype was recorded a few times. A read error may explain this, as a much larger clone is one base away. The chain employs TRBV6-6 and TRBJ2-7, with 8 positions matching TRBD1. Trimming took 10 bases from V and 5 from J; bases not matched to a gene: 10. This CDR3 region has 13 residues. Germline V gene sequence: CDR1 MNHNY, CDR2 SVGAGI (reference sequence). CDR3 protein: CANRRLQGDEQYF. As DNA, the CDR3 is TGTGCCAACAGAAGATTACAGGGGGACGAGCAGTACTTC.

This clonotype was counted between two and nine times. The CDR3 DNA reads TGTGCCAGCAGTGAATCCTGGACAGATACGCAGTATTTT. Amino acids: CASSESWTDTQYF. The chain uses TRBV2 and TRBJ2-3; unclear D gene. The CDR3 is made up of 13 amino acids. V lost 2 bases, J lost 3 bases, and 6 bases lay in between. CDR1 is SNHLY and CDR2 is FYNNEI in the germline V gene.

This clonotype appeared a few times. V and J are TRBV30 and TRBJ2-2; TRBD1 agrees at 7 bases. Germline V gene data show CDR1 as GTSNPN and CDR2 as SVGIG (reference sequence). V lost 8 bases and J lost 7; bases outside the gene matches: 7. The CDR3 has 12 residues. The CDR3 DNA is TGTGCCGTCGACAGGGTTGGCGGGGAGCTGTTTTTT. It specifies CAVDRVGGELFF.